A selection of T cell receptor beta chains follows, all from one sample in a study of cytomegalovirus exposure and HLA in healthy donors. Clones were read by immunoSEQ multiplex PCR, and TCRdb kept only the in-frame ones, dropping some. This table has 150,000 to 200,000 clones, around 80% appearing once. Sequencing input: PBMCs. These receptors were collected from a woman aged 40 to 55 in good health and CMV-seronegative. Each CDR3 is given without its conserved first and last residue. Fields, in order: V gene, J gene, CDR3 protein.

V gene: TRBV7-2; J gene: TRBJ2-4; CDR3 protein: ASSPSMGAQRTKNIQY
V gene: TRBV7-2; J gene: TRBJ2-2; CDR3 protein: ASSPGGELF
V gene: TRBV7-9; J gene: TRBJ2-7; CDR3 protein: ASSLRESGEQY
V gene: TRBV7-2; J gene: TRBJ2-1; CDR3 protein: ASSLVFSSYNEQF
V gene: TRBV13; J gene: TRBJ1-1; CDR3 protein: ASSLGRVNTEAF
V gene: TRBV5-1; J gene: TRBJ1-5; CDR3 protein: ASSREGGVNQPQH
V gene: TRBV19; J gene: TRBJ2-3; CDR3 protein: ASSVTGTSGADTQY
V gene: TRBV6-1; J gene: TRBJ1-2; CDR3 protein: AISPGPNGYT
V gene: TRBV5-1; J gene: TRBJ2-1; CDR3 protein: ASCEGGAYNEQF
V gene: TRBV6-5; J gene: TRBJ2-6; CDR3 protein: ASSLFSGANVLT
V gene: TRBV4-3; J gene: TRBJ1-1; CDR3 protein: ASSQVINTEAF
V gene: TRBV18; J gene: TRBJ1-2; CDR3 protein: ASSPEGAANYGYT
V gene: TRBV6-1; J gene: TRBJ1-3; CDR3 protein: ASAGSGNTIY
V gene: TRBV7-2; J gene: TRBJ2-2; CDR3 protein: ASSLPSGNTGELF
V gene: TRBV19; J gene: TRBJ2-7; CDR3 protein: ASSQAAGGSYEQY
V gene: TRBV5-4; J gene: TRBJ2-5; CDR3 protein: ASSQGIGQGFLETQY